The 24 T cell receptor beta chains in this list originate from one sample, sequenced in a study of vaccination and CD4 T cells after COVID-19. Treatment here: 10-day PBMC culture with coronavirus spike peptide pools or control peptides (ViraFEST assay). Their target antigens are unknown. At the Johns Hopkins FTIC core, DNA taken from cultured CD4+ T cells was sequenced by way of the Oncomine TCR Beta short-read assay. MiXCR, run by TCRdb on the PCR reads, gives a single entry per CDR3 protein. The sample records around 5,000 distinct CDR3 sequences, 46% being singletons. The source material was CD4+ T cells from blood, cultured in vitro. All receptors come from a human donor who had recovered from COVID-19.

The chain has TRBV11-3 and TRBJ2-1; a weak D match, TRBD1 (6 bases). CDR3 length: 19 residues. Trimming took 0 bases from V and 6 from J, leaving 24 bases between them. Germline assignment: CDR1 SGHNT and CDR2 YENEEA. The CDR3 nucleotides read TGTGCCAGCAGCTTAGATCATATAACAGGGTGGAATATAGGCAATGAGCAGTTCTTC. Protein sequence: CASSLDHITGWNIGNEQFF.

This clonotype was observed a few times. The chain has TRBV2 and TRBJ2-7; D not certain. Trimming pared 0 bases from V and 3 bases from J, leaving 3 bases between. CDR1 SNHLY and CDR2 FYNNEI come from the germline V gene. The length of the CDR3 is 12 residues. The DNA for the CDR3 is TGTGCCAGCAGTGAAGCTGGCTACGAGCAGTACTTC. Translation: CASSEAGYEQYF.

The chain couples TRBV7-8 to TRBJ1-1; weak D call: TRBD1 (5 bases). The CDR3 has 14 amino acids. V was cut by 1 base and J by 1 base, with 7 bases left in between. CDR1 SGHVS and CDR2 FQNEAQ come from the germline V gene. The CDR3 DNA reads as TGTGCCAGCAGCTTAGTTCAGGGGAACACTGAAGCTTTCTTT. Its protein product is CASSLVQGNTEAFF.

The CDR3 DNA is TGTGCCAGCAGTGAATCGGGGATAAGCAATCAGCCCCAGCATTTT. It yields the protein CASSESGISNQPQHF. The chain carries TRBV2 and TRBJ1-5; D unclear. The CDR3 covers 15 residues. The germline CDR1 and CDR2 sequences are SNHLY and FYNNEI. V was cut by 2 bases and J by 1 base, with 9 bases left in between.

This chain connects TRBV6-5 to TRBJ2-1; TRBD1 matches at 12 bases. The V gene's germline CDR1 is MNHEY and CDR2 SVGAGI. CDR3 length: 15 amino acids. The V gene end was trimmed by 4 bases and the J gene end by 8 bases; junction bases not matched to a gene: 6. The CDR3 reads CASSWGQGASDEQFF. CDR3 in DNA: TGTGCCAGCAGTTGGGGACAGGGGGCTAGCGATGAGCAGTTCTTC.

The gene calls are TRBV5-1 and TRBJ1-1; D is ambiguous. The germline CDR1 and CDR2 sequences are SGHRS and YFSETQ. With 3 bases removed from V and 1 base from J, the gap between germline ends came to 10 bases. The CDR3 extends over 14 amino acids. The CDR3 region is CASSSVDGNTEAFF. CDR3 in DNA: TGCGCCAGCAGCTCAGTTGATGGGAACACTGAAGCTTTCTTT.

Notes on this clonotype: At one end the junction does not follow the germline gene, possibly because of a read error. The rearrangement uses TRBV20-1 and TRBJ1-2; D might be TRBD1 (5 bases). The CDR3 is 13 residues long. Germline values: CDR1 DFQATT, CDR2 SNEGSKA (reference sequence). CDR3 in amino acids: CSARPGLNYGYAF. CDR3 in DNA: TGCAGTGCTAGACCGGGACTTAACTATGGCTACGCCTTC.

The genes are TRBV15 and TRBJ1-1; perhaps TRBD1 as D (5 bases). This CDR3 contains 14 residues. Germline V gene lookup returns CDR1 LNHNV and CDR2 YYDKDF (reference sequence). The V and J ends lost 6 bases and 4 bases respectively, with 15 bases between them. This CDR3 is CATRVSGGGTEAFF. DNA of the CDR3: TGTGCCACCAGAGTTTCGGGGGGGGGCACTGAAGCTTTCTTT.

The chain carries TRBV12-5 and TRBJ1-1, with D perhaps TRBD1 (5 bases). CDR3 length: 17 amino acids. Germline CDR1 is LGHNT and CDR2 is FRNRAP. The V gene lost 6 bases and the J gene lost 0 bases, with 20 bases spanning the gap. In DNA form, the CDR3 reads TGTGCTAGTGGCTTCGACCGCTTAGGGACCTTGAACACTGAAGCTTTCTTT. This encodes CASGFDRLGTLNTEAFF.

The genes are TRBV7-2 and TRBJ2-5, with D possibly TRBD2 on 6 matching bases. The CDR3 spans 14 residues. The ends were cut back, 2 bases at V and 1 base at J, with 8 bases in the middle. Germline V gene lookup returns CDR1 SGHTA and CDR2 FQGNSA. The CDR3 nucleotides are TGTGCCAGCAGCTTACTAGCGCCCCAAGAGACCCAGTACTTC. It is translated as CASSLLAPQETQYF.

The CDR3 here is CASSWLAGGYEQYF. CDR3 DNA: TGCGCCAGCAGCTGGCTAGCGGGGGGCTACGAGCAGTACTTC. The chain is built from TRBV5-1 and TRBJ2-7; 11 nucleotides align to TRBD2. Germline V gene lookup returns CDR1 SGHRS and CDR2 YFSETQ. The CDR3 covers 14 residues. V lost 3 bases to trimming and J lost 3 bases; unmatched junction nucleotides: 2.

The sample holds a few counts of this clonotype. The chain combines TRBV27 with TRBJ1-2, with 11 bases identical to TRBD1. Germline V gives CDR1 MNHEY, CDR2 SMNVEV (reference sequence). CDR3 length equals 15 residues. With V trimmed by 3 bases and J by 2 bases, 2 bases remained unmatched. For the CDR3, the DNA is TGTGCCAGCAGTTTTGGGACAGGGGGAAACTATGGCTACACCTTC. Translating it yields CASSFGTGGNYGYTF.

This clonotype occurred a few times. CDR3 in DNA: TGTGCCAGCAGCTCCGTGGGGGGATATGGCTACACCTTC. Protein: CASSSVGGYGYTF. The V gene is TRBV7-9, the J gene TRBJ1-2; weak D call: TRBD1 (5 bases). Looked up from germline, CDR1 is SEHNR and CDR2 is FQNEAQ (reference sequence). The CDR3 is 13 residues long. V was shortened by 4 bases and J by 5 bases, with 11 bases between the two germline ends.

This clonotype was detected a few times. The chain is built from TRBV6-1 and TRBJ2-5; D perhaps matches TRBD1 (6 bases). This CDR3 spans 16 amino acids. Germline CDR1 reads MNHNS; CDR2 reads SASEGT. V lost 6 bases and J lost 4, with 21 bases in between. For the CDR3, the DNA is TGTGCCAGCAGCAAACGGGACACCCTTCGGTCAGAGACCCAGTACTTC. Translation gives CASSKRDTLRSETQYF.

This rearrangement joins TRBV15 to TRBJ2-2, with unresolved D. Germline V gene lookup returns CDR1 LNHNV and CDR2 YYDKDF (reference sequence). CDR3 length equals 14 residues. V was cut by 0 bases and J by 5 bases, with 7 bases left in between. In DNA, the CDR3 is TGTGCCACCAGCAGAGAACTGGCGACCGGGGAGCTGTTTTTT. Its translation is CATSRELATGELFF.

This rearrangement joins TRBV5-4 to TRBJ2-7; D tentatively reads TRBD1 or TRBD2 (5 bases each). With 4 bases removed from V and 0 bases from J, the gap between germline ends came to 11 bases. CDR3 length equals 14 residues. Germline V gene data show CDR1 as SGHNT and CDR2 as YYREEE (reference sequence). The CDR3 protein is CASSLRDGSYEQYF. CDR3 sequence (DNA): TGTGCCAGCAGCCTCCGGGACGGCTCCTACGAGCAGTACTTC.

A few counts support this clonotype. V gene TRBV20-1 combines with J gene TRBJ1-5; no clear D. V was shortened by 3 bases and J by 0 bases, with 9 bases between the two germline ends. Germline CDR1 is DFQATT and CDR2 is SNEGSKA (reference sequence). CDR3 length: 14 amino acids. CDR3 sequence: CSASWSVSNQPQHF. The CDR3 DNA reads TGCAGTGCTAGCTGGTCTGTTAGCAATCAGCCCCAGCATTTT.

The J gene is TRBJ2-6, the V gene TRBV12-3 or TRBV12-4; D perhaps matches TRBD1 (6 bases). This CDR3 is built from 15 residues. V shed 5 bases and J shed 1 base, with 9 bases lying between them. The CDR3 spells CASSLDRSGANVLTF. The CDR3 DNA sequence: TGTGCCAGCAGTCTCGACAGGTCTGGGGCCAACGTCCTGACTTTC.

CDR3 coding DNA: TGTGCCAGCAGCCCGAAACAGGGAACTAACACTGAAGCTTTCTTT. Translated: CASSPKQGTNTEAFF. J is TRBJ1-1 and V is TRBV7-6; TRBD1 might be the D (6 bases). Germline CDR1 is SGHVS and CDR2 is FNYEAQ. The CDR3 runs to 15 residues. The V and J ends lost 5 bases and 2 bases respectively, with 15 bases between them.

This clonotype appeared once. This chain joins TRBV11-2 and TRBJ2-1; 8 nucleotides line up with TRBD2. V was pared by 8 bases and J by 8 bases, with 14 bases of the junction left unmatched. Germline assignment: CDR1 SGHAT and CDR2 FQNNGV. The CDR3 sequence is 15 residues long. CDR3 residues: CASRMVGRGVYEQFF. Here the CDR3 DNA reads TGTGCCAGCCGCATGGTCGGGCGGGGGGTCTATGAGCAGTTCTTC.

The gene calls are TRBV5-1 and TRBJ1-1; no clear D gene. The V gene's germline CDR1 is SGHRS and CDR2 YFSETQ. V was trimmed by 0 bases and J by 1 base, leaving 4 bases between them. CDR3 size: 13 residues. CDR3 DNA: TGCGCCAGCAGCTTGGACTGGAACACTGAAGCTTTCTTT. It yields the protein CASSLDWNTEAFF.

The chain recombines TRBV12-3 or TRBV12-4 with TRBJ2-1; TRBD2 agrees at 13 bases. This CDR3 has 16 residues. V lost 6 bases, J lost 11 bases, and 13 bases stayed unmatched. The CDR3 region is CASRGPGLAGTIKQFF. In DNA form, the CDR3 reads TGTGCCAGCAGGGGACCGGGACTAGCGGGGACTATCAAGCAGTTCTTC.

This clonotype has just a few counts. This chain joins TRBV12-3 or TRBV12-4 and TRBJ1-1; unclear D gene. Trimming cost V 4 bases and J 6 bases, with 9 bases left between them. The CDR3 has 12 amino acids. CDR3 protein: CASSYPYAEAFF. Here the CDR3 DNA reads TGTGCCAGCAGTTACCCGTACGCTGAAGCTTTCTTT.

This clonotype was detected only a few times. This sequence joins TRBV12-3 or TRBV12-4 and TRBJ1-1; 7 bases agree with TRBD1. The CDR3 extends over 14 amino acids. Trimming removed 7 bases from V and 0 bases from J; junction bases left unmatched: 5. The CDR3 DNA follows: TGTGCCAGCACCACCACAGGGGTGAACACTGAAGCTTTCTTT. Protein: CASTTTGVNTEAFF.